This T cell receptor beta chain stems from a study of blood T cell repertoires in COVID-19 (dated by TCRdb to 2018 to 2021). For the study in its entirety: Samples covering the acute and convalescent phases of COVID-19 were provided by collaborators in the United States, Italy and Spain. The prospective study material was composed of cDNA or gDNA derived from T cells, B-cell-depleted T cells, or PBMCs. Subjects who had been exposed to COVID-19, were actively infected with it, or had recovered from it provided the deeply sampled blood TCRbeta repertoires that made up the dataset. A freely available public database, intended as a resource for researchers studying the immune response to SARS-CoV-2, is where the repertoires were released. Samples were obtained from the ongoing ImmuneRACE study (first 160 participants) and from roughly 1,300 subjects provided by 6 global collaborators. A de-identified subject ID, COVID-19 status, age in years and sex were almost always included in the sample metadata. Where HLA class I and class II types were available, the types were taken from metadata supplied by the sample provider, not from assay-based typing.

Study-wide conclusions, independent of this receptor: Clinical and demographic metadata were provided uncurated, with the amount varying by source and participant.

Inclusive of the bounding cysteine and phenylalanine, the CDR3 is 12 residues long. Only the CDR3 DNA is retained, 36 bases long and in frame from the first base. The germline ends are 8 bases apart after V is trimmed by 4 bases and J by 4 bases. Sequences SGHTA (CDR1) and FQGNSA (CDR2) are obtained from the germline V gene. TCRbeta CDR3 regions were amplified from genomic DNA using the immunoSEQ Assay, a bias-controlled multiplex PCR. The authors' pipeline ran thus. Nucleated cell counts per sample were estimated from amplification of reference gene primers within the assay. To quantify the absolute abundance of each unique TCRbeta CDR3 rearrangement, sequence reads were collapsed and filtered. For each sample, productive Simpson clonality was calculated as the square root of Simpson's diversity index across productive rearrangements. TCRdb stores this immuneACCESS table with in-frame sequences only. Part of the clones is absent; in the studies checked, under half of the shortfall reflects unresolved V genes, and no reason is known for the rest. That table supplies the V and J calls and clone size; D and trimming were determined from the DNA. This sample holds about 76,000 clones; over 75% were observed only once. Roughly 9.6% of the sample comes from the top ten.

Comments on this clone: Its cognate antigen has yet to be identified. No per-base quality is available; no much larger clone lies one base away.

One collaborating source in Seattle enrolled patients while the patients were actively infected and followed the patients over time throughout the course of disease. Whole blood was collected in K2EDTA tubes by collaborating institutions according to the institutions' own protocols. For TCRbeta analysis, collaborator samples were shipped as frozen whole blood, as isolated PBMCs, or as DNA extracted from either sample type. The chain is assembled from TRBV7-2 and TRBJ2-7, with an unclear D gene assignment. The TCR was taken from a man aged 50 to 59 with COVID-19, enrolled during active disease. The sequencing sample was made of peripheral blood. The CDR3 sequence is CASSSPQYEQYF. The bases read TGTGCCAGCAGCTCCCCACAATACGAGCAGTACTTC.